A single sample is the source of the 15 T cell receptor beta chains below, sequenced in a study of blood T cell repertoires in COVID-19. Data came from immunoSEQ multiplex PCR; TCRdb stores just in-frame clones and leaves some out. The profile shows 260,000 or so clones, 83% of them singletons. The specimen was PBMCs or T cells enriched from blood (not recorded which). The receptor set was obtained from a woman aged 35 to 49 who had been exposed to COVID-19.

This chain connects TRBV6-6 to TRBJ2-7; 12 nucleotides match TRBD1. Unmatched junction bases numbered 6, after V lost 2 bases and J lost 7 bases. Per the germline V gene, CDR1 is MNHNY and CDR2 is SVGAGI (reference sequence). CDR3 length: 15 amino acids. The CDR3 bases are TGTGCCAGCAGTTACGGGACAGGGGGCGCGAGGGAGCAGTACTTC. Protein: CASSYGTGGAREQYF.

The chain employs TRBV6-5 and TRBJ2-7; 8 nucleotides match TRBD1. The CDR3 extends over 12 amino acids. Trimming at V came to 6 bases and at J to 3 bases, leaving 1 base not matched to a gene. Germline V lookup: CDR1 MNHEY, CDR2 SVGAGI. CDR3 coding DNA: TGTGCCAGCAGGGGACAGGTCTACGAGCAGTACTTC. This encodes CASRGQVYEQYF.

This clone was seen a single time. The V gene is TRBV4-3, the J gene TRBJ1-4; 8 nucleotides line up with TRBD1. The V segment lost 3 bases and the J segment 6 bases; nucleotides outside the gene matches: 6. The CDR3 spans 15 residues. Germline V gene sequence: CDR1 LGHNA, CDR2 YSLEER. The CDR3 DNA follows: TGCGCCAGCAGCCAGGTGGACAGGGTAGATGAAAAACTGTTTTTT. Its protein product is CASSQVDRVDEKLFF.

The rearrangement uses TRBV9 and TRBJ2-2; 11 nucleotides align to TRBD2. The trim removed 5 bases at V and 5 bases at J, leaving 8 bases unmatched. CDR3 length: 16 amino acids. CDR1 and CDR2 from the germline V gene are SGDLS and YYNGEE. DNA for the CDR3: TGTGCCAGCAGGGCTAGCGGGGGGCATCGGACCGGGGAGCTGTTTTTT. Translating it yields CASRASGGHRTGELFF.

V usage is TRBV28 and J usage is TRBJ2-1, with 7 bases that match TRBD2. V was clipped by 7 bases and J by 3 bases; unmatched bases: 12. CDR1 is MDHEN, CDR2 SYDVKM, per germline. This CDR3 spans 16 amino acids. This chain's CDR3 is CASTSLRGRIYNEQFF. CDR3 DNA: TGTGCCAGCACTTCTTTGCGGGGGAGGATCTACAATGAGCAGTTCTTC.

This chain links TRBV4-2 with TRBJ1-1; unclear D gene. The V gene's germline CDR1 is LGHNA and CDR2 YNFKEQ. V gave up 5 bases and J gave up 6 bases, with 13 bases separating them. The CDR3 contains 13 residues. The CDR3 sequence is CASSSRGSSEAFF. DNA for the CDR3: TGTGCCAGCAGCTCTCGGGGTTCATCTGAAGCTTTCTTT.

The chain recombines TRBV2 with TRBJ1-1; D might be TRBD1 (5 bases). The germline V and J ends were trimmed by 6 bases and 1 base, with 12 bases remaining between them. Germline CDR1 and CDR2: SNHLY and FYNNEI. This CDR3 has 14 residues. CDR3 coding DNA: TGTGCCAGCAGCCTAGACGGACAGAACACTGAAGCTTTCTTT. Protein sequence: CASSLDGQNTEAFF.

The rearrangement joins TRBV9 to TRBJ1-1, with a tentative D call TRBD1 (6 bases). CDR1 SGDLS and CDR2 YYNGEE come from the germline V gene. The CDR3 runs 13 residues. Between the trimmed V and J ends, which lost 5 bases and 0 bases, there was a span of 8 bases. The CDR3 DNA reads as TGTGCCAGCAGACAGGGTTTGAACACTGAAGCTTTCTTT. Amino acid sequence: CASRQGLNTEAFF.

The rearrangement uses TRBV27 and TRBJ2-3, with D unclear. Germline CDR1 MNHEY, CDR2 SMNVEV (reference sequence). This CDR3 comprises 12 residues. Deletions cut 5 bases from V and 0 bases from J, with 3 bases between. CDR3 coding DNA: TGTGCCAGCAGTCCTAGCACAGATACGCAGTATTTT. This encodes CASSPSTDTQYF.

The chain joins TRBV19 to TRBJ1-3; no reliable D call. CDR3 length equals 13 residues. Germline V gene sequence: CDR1 LNHDA, CDR2 SQIVND (reference sequence). V lost 7 bases to trimming and J lost 0 bases, with 7 bases between them. The CDR3 sequence: CASTRDSGNTIYF. In nucleotides, the CDR3 is TGTGCCAGTACCCGGGACTCTGGAAACACCATATATTTT.

This rearrangement joins TRBV2 to TRBJ1-5; possibly TRBD1 for D (5 bases). The CDR3 spans 16 residues. V was cut by 4 bases and J by 0 bases, with 13 bases left in between. CDR1 and CDR2 (germline): SNHLY, FYNNEI. As DNA, the CDR3 is TGTGCCAGCAGTGGTAGGACACCTAATAGCAATCAGCCCCAGCATTTT. It is translated as CASSGRTPNSNQPQHF.

V is TRBV19 and J is TRBJ1-5, with 7 nucleotides matching TRBD1. The germline CDR1 and CDR2 sequences are LNHDA and SQIVND (reference sequence). This CDR3 spans 17 amino acids. The V segment lost 3 bases and the J segment 0 bases; nucleotides outside the gene matches: 8. The CDR3 reads CASSIGQGVNSNQPQHF. The CDR3 DNA reads as TGTGCCAGTAGTATCGGCCAGGGGGTAAATAGCAATCAGCCCCAGCATTTT.

The chain carries TRBV2 and TRBJ2-3; 9 positions agree with TRBD2. The germline CDR1 and CDR2 sequences are SNHLY and FYNNEI. The CDR3 totals 15 residues. V lost 4 bases, J lost 1 base, and 3 bases stayed unmatched. For the CDR3, the DNA is TGTGCCAGCAGTGTTGTAGCGGGGGGCACAGATACGCAGTATTTT. Protein sequence: CASSVVAGGTDTQYF.

The rearrangement joins TRBV19 to TRBJ2-2; TRBD2 matches at 8 bases. J gave up 0 bases and V 4 bases, and 7 bases lay outside the gene matches. Germline V gives CDR1 LNHDA, CDR2 SQIVND (reference sequence). This CDR3 contains 17 residues. The CDR3 DNA sequence: TGTGCCAGTAGTAGGCTAGCGGGTCCTACGAACACCGGGGAGCTGTTTTTT. This codes for CASSRLAGPTNTGELFF.

The sample holds many counts of this clone. The rearrangement joins TRBV5-1 to TRBJ2-2; tentatively, D is TRBD1 (5 bases). V lost 1 base and J 5 bases, leaving 18 bases between the germline ends. Per germline, CDR1 SGHRS and CDR2 YFSETQ. The CDR3 extends over 17 amino acids. The CDR3 DNA sequence: TGCGCCAGCAGCTTGAAGCGTTTCCAGGGCGAGACCGGGGAGCTGTTTTTT. This encodes CASSLKRFQGETGELFF.